This is a list of T cell receptor beta chains from one sample in a study of CD8+ T cells in alopecia areata. Sequencing was performed with immunoSEQ multiplex PCR; in TCRdb, only in-frame clones are kept and a portion is missing. The repertoire holds fewer than 250,000 clones, roughly two fifths seen once, with about 2.6% in the top ten. The sample was CD4+ T cells sorted from blood, taken around week 36, from a patient treated with tofacitinib. These receptors came from a human donor with alopecia areata. Each CDR3 is given with its conserved first and last residue. The D gene is left open where the match is weak. Rows may omit the clone size; those that give it use once, few, many or a size class.

>TRBJ2-7|TRBV4-2|.|TRBD1
CASSLRPGTGSYEQYF
TGTGCCAGCAGCCTTCGTCCCGGGACAGGGTCCTACGAGCAGTACTTC
>TRBJ1-1|TRBV5-1|.|.
CASSARTGPPDTEAFF
TGCGCCAGCAGCGCCCGAACAGGGCCTCCAGACACTGAAGCTTTCTTT
>TRBJ2-2|TRBV7-2|.|TRBD2
CASSGLVHTGELFF
TGTGCCAGCAGCGGACTAGTTCACACCGGGGAGCTGTTTTTT
>TRBJ2-7|TRBV28|few|.
CASSLLRPEDYEQYF
TGTGCCAGCAGTTTACTGCGCCCGGAGGACTACGAGCAGTACTTC
>TRBJ1-1|TRBV9|few|.
CASSVGRVGEAFF
TGTGCCAGCAGCGTAGGCAGGGTGGGTGAAGCTTTCTTT
>TRBJ2-1|TRBV20-1|few|.
CSATQGFEQFF
TGCAGTGCTACTCAGGGATTTGAGCAGTTCTTC
>TRBJ2-2|TRBV6-5|.|.
CASRERGYTGELFF
TGTGCCAGCAGAGAAAGAGGGTACACCGGGGAGCTGTTTTTT
>TRBJ2-6|TRBV5-6|.|.
CASSLGAGSGANVLTF
TGTGCCAGCAGCTTGGGGGCGGGCTCTGGGGCCAACGTCCTGACTTTC
>TRBJ2-5|TRBV19|.|TRBD1
CASSGRDRGAKTQYF
TGTGCCAGTAGTGGCCGGGACAGGGGAGCAAAGACCCAGTACTTC
>TRBJ2-4|TRBV5-4|few|.
CASSGSGAKNIQYF
TGTGCCAGCAGCGGAAGCGGAGCCAAAAACATTCAGTACTTC
>TRBJ2-2|TRBV5-1|.|TRBD2
CASSSTPYSGRGTGELFF
TGCGCCAGCAGCTCCACCCCGTATAGCGGGAGGGGTACCGGGGAGCTGTTTTTT
>TRBJ2-7|TRBV7-6|.|TRBD1
CASSLVGTDEQYF
TGTGCCAGCAGCTTAGTAGGGACAGACGAGCAGTACTTC
>TRBJ2-3|TRBV5-1|.|.
CASSRIAASTDTQYF
TGCGCCAGCAGCCGAATAGCAGCTAGCACAGATACGCAGTATTTT
>TRBJ2-1|TRBV30|.|.
CAWSVKGLPYNEQFF
TGTGCCTGGAGTGTAAAGGGCCTTCCGTACAATGAGCAGTTCTTC
>TRBJ1-2|TRBV5-1|.|TRBD1
CASSSGQGEEGYTF
TGCGCCAGCAGCTCCGGACAGGGCGAGGAGGGCTACACCTTC
>TRBJ2-5|TRBV28|.|.
CASSLTRGRPKTQYF
TGTGCCAGCAGTCTCACTCGGGGGAGACCCAAGACCCAGTACTTC
>TRBJ2-5|TRBV7-6|many|TRBD2
CASSFEPLAGPQETQYF
TGTGCCAGCAGCTTCGAACCCTTAGCGGGCCCGCAAGAGACCCAGTACTTC
>TRBJ2-2|TRBV9|.|TRBD1
CASSARDRGKSTGELFF
TGTGCCAGCAGCGCGCGGGACAGGGGAAAATCGACCGGGGAGCTGTTTTTT
>TRBJ1-2|TRBV28|many|.
CASSLSPRTNYGYTF
TGTGCCAGCAGTTTATCTCCTCGGACTAACTATGGCTACACCTTC
>TRBJ2-1|TRBV5-1|.|TRBD2
CASSRTTSGAYNEQFF
TGCGCCAGCAGCCGCACGACTAGCGGAGCTTACAATGAGCAGTTCTTC
>TRBJ2-6|TRBV5-4|.|.
CASSSVRGRPTGANVLTF
TGTGCCAGCAGTTCGGTGCGGGGCAGGCCGACTGGGGCCAACGTCCTGACTTTC
>TRBJ2-7|TRBV15|.|TRBD1
CATSKPRRGQGTYEQYF
TGTGCCACCAGCAAACCCCGAAGGGGACAGGGGACATACGAGCAGTACTTC
>TRBJ1-1|TRBV19|.|.
CASSLEVSQVF
TGTGCCAGTAGCCTCGAGGTCTCTCAGGTCTTT
>TRBJ1-5|TRBV2|few|.
CASMGGGFQPQHF
TGTGCCAGCATGGGAGGAGGATTTCAGCCCCAGCATTTT
>TRBJ2-7|TRBV7-9|.|TRBD2
CASSPGTSAHEQYF
TGTGCCAGCAGCCCCGGGACTAGCGCGCACGAGCAGTACTTC
>TRBJ2-1|TRBV29-1|.|.
CSVGVTGSNEQFF
TGCAGCGTGGGCGTCACAGGTTCCAATGAGCAGTTCTTC
>TRBJ1-5|TRBV27|few|TRBD1
CASSQRQGKQPQHF
TGTGCCAGCAGTCAAAGACAGGGGAAACAGCCCCAGCATTTT
>TRBJ2-5|TRBV30|.|TRBD2
CAWKSVGGWQETQYF
TGTGCCTGGAAGAGTGTCGGGGGGTGGCAAGAGACCCAGTACTTC